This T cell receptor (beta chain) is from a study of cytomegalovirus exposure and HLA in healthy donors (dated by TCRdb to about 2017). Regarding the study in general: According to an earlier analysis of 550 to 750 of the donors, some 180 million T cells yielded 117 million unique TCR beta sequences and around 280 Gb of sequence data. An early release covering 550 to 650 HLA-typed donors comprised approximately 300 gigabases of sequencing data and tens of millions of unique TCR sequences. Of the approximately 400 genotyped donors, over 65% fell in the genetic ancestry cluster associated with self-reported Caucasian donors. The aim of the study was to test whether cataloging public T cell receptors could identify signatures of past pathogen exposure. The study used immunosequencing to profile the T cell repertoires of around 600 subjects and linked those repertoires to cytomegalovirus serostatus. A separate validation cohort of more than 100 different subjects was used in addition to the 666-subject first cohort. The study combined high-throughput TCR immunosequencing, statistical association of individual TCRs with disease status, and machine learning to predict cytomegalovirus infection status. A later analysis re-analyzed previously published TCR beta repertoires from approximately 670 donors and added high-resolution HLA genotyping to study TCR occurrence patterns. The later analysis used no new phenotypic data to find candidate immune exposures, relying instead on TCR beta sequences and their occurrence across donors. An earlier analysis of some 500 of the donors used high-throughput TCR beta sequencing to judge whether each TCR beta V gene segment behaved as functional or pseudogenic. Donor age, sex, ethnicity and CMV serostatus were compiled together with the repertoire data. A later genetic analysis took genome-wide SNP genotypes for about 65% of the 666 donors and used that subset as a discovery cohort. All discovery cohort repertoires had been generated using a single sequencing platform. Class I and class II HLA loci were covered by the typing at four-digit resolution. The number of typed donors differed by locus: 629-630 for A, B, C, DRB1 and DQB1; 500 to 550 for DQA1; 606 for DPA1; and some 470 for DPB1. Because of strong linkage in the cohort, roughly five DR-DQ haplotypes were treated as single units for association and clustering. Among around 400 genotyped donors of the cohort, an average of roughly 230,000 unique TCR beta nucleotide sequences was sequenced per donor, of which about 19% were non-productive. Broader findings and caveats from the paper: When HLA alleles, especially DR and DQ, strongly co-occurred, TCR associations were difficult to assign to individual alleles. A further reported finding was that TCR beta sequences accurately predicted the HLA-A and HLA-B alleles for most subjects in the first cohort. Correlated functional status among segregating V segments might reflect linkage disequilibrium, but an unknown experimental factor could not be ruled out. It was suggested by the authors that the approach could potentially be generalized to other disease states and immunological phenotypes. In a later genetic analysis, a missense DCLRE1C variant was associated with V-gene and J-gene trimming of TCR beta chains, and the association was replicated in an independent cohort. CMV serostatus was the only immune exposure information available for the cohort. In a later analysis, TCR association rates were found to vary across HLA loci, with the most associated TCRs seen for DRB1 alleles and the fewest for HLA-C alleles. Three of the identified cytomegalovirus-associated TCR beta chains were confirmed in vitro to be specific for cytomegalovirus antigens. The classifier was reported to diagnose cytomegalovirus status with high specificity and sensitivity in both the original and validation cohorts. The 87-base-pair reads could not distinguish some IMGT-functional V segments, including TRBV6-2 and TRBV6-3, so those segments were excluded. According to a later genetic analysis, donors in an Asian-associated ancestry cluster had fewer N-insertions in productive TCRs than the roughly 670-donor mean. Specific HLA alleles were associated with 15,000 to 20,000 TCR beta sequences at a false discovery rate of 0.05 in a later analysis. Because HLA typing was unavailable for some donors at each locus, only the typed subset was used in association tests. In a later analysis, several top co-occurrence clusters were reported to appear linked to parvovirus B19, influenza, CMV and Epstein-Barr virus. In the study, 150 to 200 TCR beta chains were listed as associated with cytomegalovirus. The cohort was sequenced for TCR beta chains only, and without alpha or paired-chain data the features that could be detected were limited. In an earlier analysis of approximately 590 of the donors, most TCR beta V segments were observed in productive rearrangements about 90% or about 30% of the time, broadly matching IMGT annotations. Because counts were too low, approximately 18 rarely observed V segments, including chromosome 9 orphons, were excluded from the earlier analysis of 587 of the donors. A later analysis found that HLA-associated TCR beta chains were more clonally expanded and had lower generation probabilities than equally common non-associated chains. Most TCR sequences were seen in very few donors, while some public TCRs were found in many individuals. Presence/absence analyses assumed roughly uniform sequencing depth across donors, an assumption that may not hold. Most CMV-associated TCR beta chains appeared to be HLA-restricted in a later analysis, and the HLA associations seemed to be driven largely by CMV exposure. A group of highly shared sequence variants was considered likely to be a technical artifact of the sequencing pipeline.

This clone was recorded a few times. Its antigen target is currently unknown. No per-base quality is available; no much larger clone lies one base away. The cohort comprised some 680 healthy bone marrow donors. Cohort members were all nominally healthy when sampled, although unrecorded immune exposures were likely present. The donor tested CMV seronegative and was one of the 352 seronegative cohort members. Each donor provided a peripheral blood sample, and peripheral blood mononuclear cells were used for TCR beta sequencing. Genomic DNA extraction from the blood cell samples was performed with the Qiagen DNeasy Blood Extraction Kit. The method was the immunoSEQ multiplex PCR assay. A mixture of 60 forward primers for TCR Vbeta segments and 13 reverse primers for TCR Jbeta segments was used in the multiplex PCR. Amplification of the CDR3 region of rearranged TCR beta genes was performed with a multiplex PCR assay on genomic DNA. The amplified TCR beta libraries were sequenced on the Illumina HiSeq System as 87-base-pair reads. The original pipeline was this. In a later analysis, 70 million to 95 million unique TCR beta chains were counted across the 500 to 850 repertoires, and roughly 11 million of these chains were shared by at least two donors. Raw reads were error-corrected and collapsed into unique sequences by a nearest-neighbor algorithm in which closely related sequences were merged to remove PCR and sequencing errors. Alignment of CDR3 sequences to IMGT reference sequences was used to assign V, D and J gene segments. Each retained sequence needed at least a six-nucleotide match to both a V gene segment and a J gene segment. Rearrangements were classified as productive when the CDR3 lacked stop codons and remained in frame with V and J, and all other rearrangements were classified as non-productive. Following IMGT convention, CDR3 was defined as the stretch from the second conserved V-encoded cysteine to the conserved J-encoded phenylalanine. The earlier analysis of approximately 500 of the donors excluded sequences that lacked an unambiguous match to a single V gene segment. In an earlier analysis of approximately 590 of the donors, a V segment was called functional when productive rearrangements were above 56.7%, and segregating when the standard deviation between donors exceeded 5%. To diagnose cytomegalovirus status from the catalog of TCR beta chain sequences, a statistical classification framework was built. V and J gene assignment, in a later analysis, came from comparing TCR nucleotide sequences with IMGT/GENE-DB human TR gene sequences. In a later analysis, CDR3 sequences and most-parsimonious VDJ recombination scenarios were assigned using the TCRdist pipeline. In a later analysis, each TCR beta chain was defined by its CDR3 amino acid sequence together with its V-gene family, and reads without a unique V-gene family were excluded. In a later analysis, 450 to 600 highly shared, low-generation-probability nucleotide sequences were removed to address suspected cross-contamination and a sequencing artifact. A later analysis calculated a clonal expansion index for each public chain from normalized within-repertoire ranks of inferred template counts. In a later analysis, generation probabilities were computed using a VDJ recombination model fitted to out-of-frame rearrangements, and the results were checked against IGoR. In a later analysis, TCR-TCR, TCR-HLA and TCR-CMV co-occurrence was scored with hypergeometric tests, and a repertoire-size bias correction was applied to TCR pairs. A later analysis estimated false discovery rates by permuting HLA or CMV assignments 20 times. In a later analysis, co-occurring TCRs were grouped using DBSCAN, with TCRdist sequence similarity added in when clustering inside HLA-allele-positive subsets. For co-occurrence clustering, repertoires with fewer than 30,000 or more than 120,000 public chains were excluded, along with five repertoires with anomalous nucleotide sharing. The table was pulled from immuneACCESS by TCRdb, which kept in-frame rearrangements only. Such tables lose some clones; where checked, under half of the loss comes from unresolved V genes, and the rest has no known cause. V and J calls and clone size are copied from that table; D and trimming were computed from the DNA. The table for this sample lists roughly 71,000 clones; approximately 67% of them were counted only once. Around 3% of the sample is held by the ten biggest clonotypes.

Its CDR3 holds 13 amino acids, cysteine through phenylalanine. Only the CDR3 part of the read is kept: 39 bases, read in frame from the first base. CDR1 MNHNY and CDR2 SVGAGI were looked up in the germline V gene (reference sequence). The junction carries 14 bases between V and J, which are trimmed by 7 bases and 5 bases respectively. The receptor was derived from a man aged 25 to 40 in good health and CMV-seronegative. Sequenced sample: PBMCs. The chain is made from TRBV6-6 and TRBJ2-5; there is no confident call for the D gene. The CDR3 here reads CASTPATRETQYF. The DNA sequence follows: TGTGCCAGCACCCCTGCGACCAGGGAGACCCAGTACTTC.